Listed here are 14 T cell receptor beta chains from one sample, sequenced in a study of control samples from healthy donors and cancer patients. TCRdb's copy holds only in-frame clones and misses some; the assay was immunoSEQ multiplex PCR. The data show about 100,000 clones, with around 85% seen just once and approximately 19% held by the top ten. The sample consisted of blood. These TCRs come from a man younger than 45 in good health.

V and J are TRBV7-3 and TRBJ2-3; D call uncertain. Germline CDR1 is SGHTA and CDR2 is FQGTGA. Trimming cost V 2 bases and J 1 base, with 7 bases left between them. The CDR3 consists of 14 residues. CDR3 loop: CASSLLVGTDTQYF. Here the CDR3 DNA reads TGTGCCAGCAGCTTATTGGTAGGCACAGATACGCAGTATTTT.

In its sample, this clone was seen a few times. V and J are TRBV7-2 and TRBJ1-2; D gene unclear. The CDR3 contains 15 residues. Trimming cost V 5 bases and J 0 bases, with 13 bases left between them. Germline CDR1 is SGHTA and CDR2 is FQGNSA. The CDR3 coding sequence is TGTGCCAGCAGCGGTAGTTGGGGTGCTAACTATGGCTACACCTTC. Its protein product is CASSGSWGANYGYTF.

There are a few counts of this clone. The V call is TRBV25-1, the J call TRBJ2-2; 14 bases fit TRBD2. The length of the CDR3 is 15 residues. V trimming: 1 base; J trimming: 10 bases; junction bases outside the gene matches: 2. Germline-derived CDR1 and CDR2 are MGHDK and SYGVNS. As DNA, the CDR3 is TGTGCCAGCAGTGAATCGACTAGCGGGGGGGTGGAGCTGTTTTTT. This sequence encodes CASSESTSGGVELFF.

The chain combines TRBV6-1 with TRBJ2-7; D unclear. The V gene lost 0 bases and the J gene lost 2 bases, with 11 bases spanning the gap. This CDR3 spans 15 amino acids. In germline, CDR1 is MNHNS, CDR2 SASEGT. The CDR3 protein is CASSEARLGPYEQYF. CDR3 coding DNA: TGTGCCAGCAGTGAAGCGCGTCTTGGGCCCTACGAGCAGTACTTC.

The J gene is TRBJ1-6, the V gene TRBV18, with D perhaps matching TRBD1 (6 bases). Trimming took 6 bases from V and 7 from J, leaving 16 bases between them. This CDR3 region has 15 residues. Germline V gene data show CDR1 as KGHSH and CDR2 as LQKENI. The CDR3 reads CASSSTERGNSPLHF. In DNA form, the CDR3 reads TGTGCCAGCTCTTCGACAGAAAGGGGGAATTCACCCCTCCACTTT.

The chain links TRBV6-5 to TRBJ1-2; D remains unclear. V was pared by 4 bases and J by 4 bases, with 13 bases between. CDR1 MNHEY and CDR2 SVGAGI come from the germline V gene. This CDR3 region has 14 residues. The CDR3 DNA sequence: TGTGCCAGCAGTTCCACAGCCGAGGGCTATGGCTACACCTTC. This sequence encodes CASSSTAEGYGYTF.

The chain is built from TRBV27 and TRBJ2-3; no reliable D call. Germline lookup yields CDR1 MNHEY and CDR2 SMNVEV (reference sequence). V shed 8 bases and J shed 2 bases, with 20 bases lying between them. This CDR3 is built from 16 residues. The CDR3 sequence is CASRLGRLRFTDTQYF. The CDR3 region has the DNA TGTGCCAGCCGGTTGGGAAGACTGCGATTCACAGATACGCAGTATTTT.

The V and J genes are TRBV19 and TRBJ1-2; D remains ambiguous. Trimming stripped 3 bases from V and 4 bases from J, with 9 bases between. This CDR3 is built from 13 residues. Germline CDR1 LNHDA, CDR2 SQIVND (reference sequence). CDR3 nucleotides: TGTGCCAGTAGTATTGGACGGGCCTATGGCTACACCTTC. As protein: CASSIGRAYGYTF.

The chain employs TRBV7-9 and TRBJ1-2; 9 positions match TRBD1. The junction had 2 bases not matched to a gene; V was cut back by 3 bases and J by 0 bases. CDR1 and CDR2 (germline): SEHNR, FQNEAQ (reference sequence). CDR3 size: 15 residues. The CDR3 DNA follows: TGTGCCAGCAGCTTCACAGGGGGCGCTAACTATGGCTACACCTTC. It is translated as CASSFTGGANYGYTF.

The rearrangement joins TRBV6-5 to TRBJ2-7; no clear D gene. The ends were cut back, 2 bases at V and 0 bases at J, with 11 bases in the middle. CDR3 length: 15 amino acids. Germline-derived CDR1 and CDR2 are MNHEY and SVGAGI. CDR3 bases: TGTGCCAGCAGTTACCGACCAGTGAGCTCCTACGAGCAGTACTTC. It yields the protein CASSYRPVSSYEQYF.

The genes are TRBV20-1 and TRBJ2-7; no reliable D call. Trimming shortened V by 6 bases and J by 6 bases, and 12 bases separated the two germline ends. CDR3 length equals 11 residues. CDR1 is DFQATT and CDR2 is SNEGSKA in the germline V gene (reference sequence). Here the CDR3 reads CSATTVGEQYF. CDR3 nucleotides: TGCAGTGCCACCACGGTGGGCGAGCAGTACTTC.

The chain has TRBV27 and TRBJ1-2; maybe TRBD1 (5 bases). The CDR3 consists of 15 residues. V lost 6 bases and J 3 bases, leaving 17 bases between the germline ends. CDR1 is MNHEY and CDR2 is SMNVEV in the germline V gene (reference sequence). The CDR3 protein is CASRTPFGGYYGYTF. CDR3 DNA sequence: TGTGCCAGCAGAACACCCTTTGGGGGTTACTATGGCTACACCTTC.

This clone showed up just once. The CDR3 coding sequence is TGTGCCAGCCTAGAGGGGGGGGCAGGGTATGGCTACACCTTC. This translates into CASLEGGAGYGYTF. J is TRBJ1-2 and V is TRBV11-3; tentatively, D is TRBD1 (6 bases). With 8 bases removed from V and 5 bases from J, the gap between germline ends came to 18 bases. CDR1 SGHNT and CDR2 YENEEA come from the germline V gene. CDR3 size: 14 residues.

The chain carries TRBV5-8 and TRBJ2-3; TRBD1 is a possible D gene (6 bases). Germline CDR1 and CDR2: SGHTS and YDEGEE. V was pared by 0 bases and J by 7 bases, with 12 bases between. The CDR3 sequence is 14 residues long. CDR3 amino acids: CASSLGQERNTQYF. CDR3 nucleotides: TGTGCCAGCAGCTTGGGACAGGAACGGAATACGCAGTATTTT.